This TCR beta chain was profiled in a study of shared clonotypes between healthy human individuals. The study enrolled healthy HIV-negative adults without recent acute infections or vaccinations as donors. Genomic DNA of unsorted samples came from tens of millions of PBMCs. Germline V gives CDR1 SGHTA, CDR2 FQGTGA. Between the trimmed V and J ends, which lost 5 bases and 5 bases, there was a span of 13 bases. The CDR3 is 13 amino acids. Loaded into unsorted PBMC replicate PCRs was about 330 ng DNA, roughly 30,000 T cell genomes. Only in-frame clones appear in the TCRdb table, and some are missing; sequencing was by immunoSEQ multiplex PCR. The table shows fewer than 650,000 clones, with just over 75% occurring only once.

Sequencing was done on a sample of PBMCs. The source of this sequence is a woman aged 40 to 49 in good health. Some clones in this sample may be carry-over from other donors' samples. The chain couples TRBV7-3 to TRBJ2-7; D possibly corresponds to TRBD1 (6 bases). This CDR3 reads CASSKQGYDEQYF. The CDR3 DNA is TGTGCCAGCAGCAAACAGGGATATGACGAGCAGTACTTC. The whole variable domain, filled in from reference TRBV7-3 and TRBJ2-7, reads GAGVSQTPSNKVTEKGKYVELRCDPISGHTALYWYRQSLGQGPEFLIYFQGTGAADDSGLPNDRFFAVRPEGSVSTLKIQRTERGDSAVYLCASSKQGYDEQYFGPGTRLTVT.